This entry concerns a single T cell receptor beta chain. The entry originates in a study of blood T cell repertoires in COVID-19. Study-level information: Sites across the United States, Italy and Spain contributed samples from acute and convalescent COVID-19. PBMCs, B-cell-depleted T cells, or T cells provided the cDNA or gDNA that made up the material.

The CDR3 sequence is 14 residues long. The trim removed 6 bases at V and 3 bases at J, leaving 2 bases unmatched. Germline lookup yields CDR1 MNHEY and CDR2 SVGAGI. How the authors handled the data: Amplification from reference gene primers served as the basis for estimated nucleated cell counts. The method was immunoSEQ multiplex PCR; TCRdb's version includes in-frame clones alone and lacks a portion of them. V and J calls and clone size come straight from that table; D and trimming were deduced from the DNA. The data hold approximately 270,000 clones, with 86% observed a single time. This receptor was taken from a man aged 35 to 55 with active or convalescent COVID-19. Sequencing was carried out using peripheral blood. J is TRBJ1-6 and V is TRBV6-5; TRBD1 matches 7 bases. CDR3 region: CASRRDSYNSPLHF. The CDR3 DNA sequence: TGTGCCAGCAGAAGGGACAGCTATAATTCACCCCTCCACTTT.